This TCR beta chain emerged from a study of CD8+ T cells in alopecia areata. Treatment of the sample: oral pan-JAK inhibitor, 5-10 mg twice daily. In each case, RNA was isolated and then reverse transcribed into cDNA as the sequencing template. Profiling relied on immunoSEQ multiplex PCR, and the TCRdb table lists in-frame clones only, not all of them. The sample has about 150,000 clones; less than 70% are singletons. V lost 4 bases and J 4 bases, leaving 22 bases between the germline ends. The CDR3 runs to 17 residues. The germline CDR1 and CDR2 sequences are LGHNA and YSLEER. This clonotype was sampled from a human donor with alopecia areata. This sequence joins TRBV4-3 and TRBJ2-5; tentatively, D is TRBD1 or TRBD2 (6 bases each). Sequenced here: CD4+ T cells sorted from blood, sampled at week 4, from a patient treated with tofacitinib. CDR3 DNA: TGCGCCAGCAGCCTCGGACAGTTGGGGGGCCAAGGAGAGACCCAGTACTTC. Amino acid sequence: CASSLGQLGGQGETQYF.